Below are 21 T cell receptor beta chains sequenced from a single sample in a study of blood T cell repertoires in COVID-19. The assay was immunoSEQ multiplex PCR, and TCRdb's table has in-frame clones only and misses some. Of roughly 52,000 clones listed, 86% are singletons. Sequenced input: peripheral blood. The receptor set was obtained from a woman older than 75 with acute or convalescent COVID-19.

The gene calls are TRBV21-1 and TRBJ2-7; the table's D call of TRBD2 was not tested on the DNA. TRBV21-1 is a pseudogene. This CDR3 region has 15 residues. This CDR3 is CASSKAGPGGQEQYV. The CDR3, as DNA: TGTGCCAGCAGCAAAGCGGGGCCGGGAGGGCAAGAGCAGTACGTC.

This clone was counted only a few times. The chain joins TRBV2 to TRBJ2-1; 8 bases align to TRBD2. V dropped 5 bases and J dropped 6; count of bases not matched to a gene: 15. The CDR3 runs to 17 residues. The germline V gene has CDR1 SNHLY and CDR2 FYNNEI. The CDR3 here is CASSTNGLRGRLNEQFF. CDR3 DNA sequence: TGTGCCAGCAGTACGAACGGGTTACGCGGGAGGCTCAATGAGCAGTTCTTC.

The chain has TRBV5-1 and TRBJ2-2, with 9 bases that match TRBD1. The junction had 3 bases not matched to a gene; V was cut back by 3 bases and J by 3 bases. Germline-derived CDR1 and CDR2 are SGHRS and YFSETQ. The CDR3 runs to 15 residues. CDR3 protein: CASSSRTGDTGELFF. The CDR3 DNA follows: TGCGCCAGCAGCTCTAGGACAGGGGACACCGGGGAGCTGTTTTTT.

The chain recombines TRBV30 with TRBJ2-5; no reliable D call. There are 13 residues in the CDR3. Trimming pared 0 bases from V and 3 bases from J, leaving 8 bases between. Germline V gene data show CDR1 as GTSNPN and CDR2 as SVGIG (reference sequence). The CDR3 loop is CAWSVQVEETQYF. The DNA for the CDR3 is TGTGCCTGGAGTGTCCAGGTTGAAGAGACCCAGTACTTC.

V and J are TRBV21-1 and TRBJ2-2; TRBD2, the D gene given by the table, was not confirmed from the DNA. TRBV21-1 counts as a pseudogene. The CDR3 has 19 amino acids. The CDR3 DNA sequence: TGTGCCATGACAACGGGGGGGGAAGGTTCGGGAGAGTACACCGGGGAGCTGTTTTTT. Translating gives CAMTTGGEGSGEYTGELFF.

The sample holds a few counts of this clone. The DNA for the CDR3 is TGTGCCAGCAGGCCACAGGGGGCAAGGAATGAAAAACTGTTTTTT. Encoded protein: CASRPQGARNEKLFF. The chain is built from TRBV6-5 and TRBJ1-4; 9 bases line up with TRBD1. Trimming removed 6 bases from V and 5 bases from J; junction bases left unmatched: 7. Germline V gene data show CDR1 as MNHEY and CDR2 as SVGAGI. The CDR3 is 15 amino acids.

This chain uses TRBV12-2 with TRBJ2-3; TRBD2, as called in the table, went unchecked against the DNA. TRBV12-2 has pseudogene status. CDR3 length: 17 residues. The CDR3 DNA is TGTGCAAGTCGCCCCCGTTTTCTAGCGGGAGAAGTAGATACGCAGTATTTT. Protein product: CASRPRFLAGEVDTQYF.

A single count supports this clone. This chain links TRBV6-5 with TRBJ1-6, with 9 bases identical to TRBD1. CDR1 is MNHEY, CDR2 SVGAGI, per germline. J was trimmed by 6 bases and V by 5 bases; bases with no gene match: 5. The CDR3 loop spans 15 amino acids. CDR3 coding DNA: TGTGCCAGCAGTCTCACAGGGGGCCCTAATTCACCCCTCCACTTT. Amino acid sequence: CASSLTGGPNSPLHF.

This chain uses TRBV20-1 with TRBJ2-1; D is possibly TRBD2 (5 bases). The length of the CDR3 is 11 residues. Per the germline V gene, CDR1 is DFQATT and CDR2 is SNEGSKA (reference sequence). V was trimmed by 3 bases and J by 5 bases, leaving 5 bases between them. CDR3: CSASGDNEQFF. The CDR3 nucleotides are TGCAGTGCTAGCGGGGACAATGAGCAGTTCTTC.

J is TRBJ2-3 and V is TRBV6-6, with TRBD2 matching 7 bases. Unmatched junction bases numbered 6, after V lost 2 bases and J lost 4 bases. The CDR3 has 15 amino acids. Germline V lookup: CDR1 MNHNY, CDR2 SVGAGI (reference sequence). CDR3 coding DNA: TGTGCCAGCAGTTACATGGCGGGGAGGGCAGATACGCAGTATTTT. Protein product: CASSYMAGRADTQYF.

The V call is TRBV11-2, the J call TRBJ2-7, with 7 bases identical to TRBD1. With 5 bases clipped from V and 0 bases from J, the junction kept 4 bases outside the gene matches. Germline V lookup: CDR1 SGHAT, CDR2 FQNNGV. There are 14 residues in the CDR3. CDR3 coding DNA: TGTGCCAGCAGCCTATACAGGGGCTCCTACGAGCAGTACGTC. Residues: CASSLYRGSYEQYV.

The chain couples TRBV11-2 to TRBJ2-1; D gene ambiguous. The CDR3 loop spans 15 amino acids. Germline V gives CDR1 SGHAT, CDR2 FQNNGV. Trimming shortened V by 5 bases and J by 6 bases, and 17 bases separated the two germline ends. The CDR3 DNA follows: TGTGCCAGCAGCCCCGACTCCCGCGCAGCCAATGAGCAGTTCTTC. This encodes CASSPDSRAANEQFF.

The V gene is TRBV19, the J gene TRBJ1-4, with a tentative D call TRBD1 (5 bases). V lost 3 bases, J lost 8 bases, and 16 bases lay in between. Germline V lookup: CDR1 LNHDA, CDR2 SQIVND (reference sequence). The CDR3 has 15 amino acids. The CDR3 here is CASSIQAGGGEKLFF. The CDR3 DNA reads TGTGCCAGTAGTATTCAAGCAGGCGGGGGGGAAAAACTGTTTTTT.

This clone was seen only once. V and J are TRBV4-1 and TRBJ2-2, with 7 bases that match TRBD2. This CDR3 comprises 15 residues. Trimming removed 4 bases from V and 1 base from J; junction bases left unmatched: 3. Germline loops: CDR1 MGHRA, CDR2 YSYEKL. The CDR3 loop is CASSRTGGNTGELFF. The CDR3 DNA sequence: TGCGCCAGCAGCCGGACGGGAGGGAACACCGGGGAGCTGTTTTTT.

The chain recombines TRBV5-1 with TRBJ1-4; D gene uncertain. CDR3 length: 14 residues. V lost 0 bases to trimming and J lost 13 bases, with 16 bases between them. The germline V gene has CDR1 SGHRS and CDR2 YFSETQ. The chain's CDR3 is CASSLEATEGRLFF. CDR3 DNA: TGCGCCAGCAGCTTGGAAGCGACGGAAGGTAGACTGTTTTTT.

CDR3 protein: CASSPWTGGTEAFF. CDR3 in DNA: TGTGCCAGCAGCCCATGGACAGGGGGCACTGAAGCTTTCTTT. The rearrangement links TRBV7-2 to TRBJ1-1, with TRBD1 identical over 10 bases. J gave up 4 bases and V 5 bases, and 4 bases lay outside the gene matches. Germline V gene lookup returns CDR1 SGHTA and CDR2 FQGNSA. The CDR3 is made up of 14 amino acids. The whole variable domain, remainder taken from reference TRBV7-2 and TRBJ1-1, is GAGVSQSPSNKVTEKGKDVELRCDPISGHTALYWYRQSLGQGLEFLIYFQGNSAPDKSGLPSDRFSAERTGGSVSTLTIQRTQQEDSAVYLCASSPWTGGTEAFFGQGTRLTVV.

The chain has TRBV9 and TRBJ2-2; D is possibly TRBD2 (6 bases). V was trimmed by 6 bases and J by 2 bases, leaving 11 bases between them. The germline gives CDR1 SGDLS, CDR2 YYNGEE. There are 14 residues in the CDR3. CDR3 residues: CASTGTYNTGELFF. For the CDR3, the DNA is TGTGCCAGCACCGGGACTTATAACACCGGGGAGCTGTTTTTT.

This chain uses TRBV19 with TRBJ1-2; D may be TRBD1 (6 bases). The CDR3 is 13 residues long. Trimming shortened V by 5 bases and J by 4 bases, and 11 bases separated the two germline ends. From germline, CDR1 is LNHDA and CDR2 SQIVND (reference sequence). CDR3 DNA: TGTGCCAGTAGTCCCCGCAGGGGCTATGGCTACACCTTC. This translates into CASSPRRGYGYTF.

This clone was counted once. The rearrangement joins TRBV18 to TRBJ2-1; TRBD1 is a possible D gene (5 bases). Trimming left V 2 bases short and J 8 bases short, with 13 bases between. The CDR3 extends over 14 amino acids. Looked up from germline, CDR1 is KGHSH and CDR2 is LQKENI. The CDR3 loop reads CASSPGRVVDEQFF. The CDR3 nucleotides are TGTGCCAGCTCACCAGGCAGGGTCGTGGATGAGCAGTTCTTC.

This sequence joins TRBV7-3 and TRBJ1-1, with D possibly TRBD1 on 6 matching bases. The length of the CDR3 is 13 residues. Between the trimmed V and J ends, which lost 5 bases and 2 bases, there was a span of 9 bases. The V gene's germline CDR1 is SGHTA and CDR2 FQGTGA. The CDR3 sequence: CASSADSNTEAFF. The CDR3 nucleotides are TGTGCCAGCAGCGCGGACAGTAACACTGAAGCTTTCTTT.

This chain joins TRBV6-5 and TRBJ2-5; 9 nucleotides agree with TRBD1. Germline V gives CDR1 MNHEY, CDR2 SVGAGI. After removal of 10 bases from V and 7 bases from J, the junction contained 13 bases not matched to a gene. The CDR3 runs 14 residues. CDR3 region: CATKDRGQGVTQYF. DNA of the CDR3: TGTGCCACAAAGGACAGGGGCCAAGGGGTGACCCAGTACTTC.